A selection of T cell receptor beta chains follows, all from one sample in a study of blood T cell repertoires in COVID-19. The protocol was immunoSEQ multiplex PCR, while the TCRdb copy is restricted to in-frame clones and leaves out a portion. In the table there are around 94,000 clones, 84% of which are singletons. The material sequenced was peripheral blood. These receptors were taken from a human donor in a cohort sampled during active COVID-19. Both conserved end residues are part of each CDR3. D genes are given only for firm matches. Not all rows give a size; the values are once, few, many and, for expanded clones, a class.

clone size: NA; D gene: TRBD1; J gene: TRBJ2-5; V gene: TRBV7-3; CDR3 DNA: TGTGCCAGCAGCTTAAGGTCAGGGGGCCACTACGAGACCCAGTACTTC; CDR3 protein: CASSLRSGGHYETQYF
clone size: NA; D gene: NA; J gene: TRBJ2-4; V gene: TRBV13; CDR3 DNA: TGTGCCAGCTCCCTTGGAGGGCTGTCCAAAAACATTCAGTACTTC; CDR3 protein: CASSLGGLSKNIQYF
clone size: NA; D gene: TRBD2; J gene: TRBJ2-1; V gene: TRBV6-5; CDR3 DNA: TGTGCCAGCAGTTATCAGCTAGCGGGGGACAATGAGCAGTTCTTC; CDR3 protein: CASSYQLAGDNEQFF
clone size: NA; D gene: TRBD2; J gene: TRBJ2-3; V gene: TRBV5-1; CDR3 DNA: TGCGCCAGCAGCCCAACCCCCCGCGGGTCGGGGGGGGCTAGCACAGATACGCAGTATTTT; CDR3 protein: CASSPTPRGSGGASTDTQYF
clone size: NA; D gene: NA; J gene: TRBJ1-6; V gene: TRBV30; CDR3 DNA: TGTGCCTGGAGTGTATCGCAGGGGAACAATTCACCCCTCCACTTT; CDR3 protein: CAWSVSQGNNSPLHF
clone size: NA; D gene: NA; J gene: TRBJ1-4; V gene: TRBV5-1; CDR3 DNA: TGCGCCAGCAGCCCCGCGGGGGCAGGAAATGAAAAACTGTTTTTT; CDR3 protein: CASSPAGAGNEKLFF
clone size: NA; D gene: TRBD1; J gene: TRBJ2-3; V gene: TRBV7-9; CDR3 DNA: TGTGCCAGCAGCCCCCTAGCCCCGGGACAGGGGGATGAGACGCAGTATTTT; CDR3 protein: CASSPLAPGQGDETQYF
clone size: NA; D gene: NA; J gene: TRBJ1-3; V gene: TRBV14; CDR3 DNA: TGTGCCAGCAGCCAAGGGTTAACGGGCTCTGGAAACACCATATATTTT; CDR3 protein: CASSQGLTGSGNTIYF
clone size: NA; D gene: NA; J gene: TRBJ2-2; V gene: TRBV25-1; CDR3 DNA: TGTGCCAGCAGCGACAGCTCAAACACCGGGGAGCTGTTTTTT; CDR3 protein: CASSDSSNTGELFF
clone size: NA; D gene: TRBD1; J gene: TRBJ1-1; V gene: TRBV7-2; CDR3 DNA: TGTGCCAGCAGCTTACCGGACAGGGGGAACACTGAAGCTTTCTTT; CDR3 protein: CASSLPDRGNTEAFF
clone size: NA; D gene: TRBD1; J gene: TRBJ1-4; V gene: TRBV5-1; CDR3 DNA: TGCGCCAGCAGCTTGACAGGGGCCCGGAATGAAAAACTGTTTTTT; CDR3 protein: CASSLTGARNEKLFF
clone size: NA; D gene: TRBD1; J gene: TRBJ2-3; V gene: TRBV9; CDR3 DNA: TGTGCCAGCAGTTATTTTCGGGACAGGGGGACAGATACGCAGTATTTT; CDR3 protein: CASSYFRDRGTDTQYF
clone size: NA; D gene: NA; J gene: TRBJ2-1; V gene: TRBV5-1; CDR3 DNA: TGCGCCAGCAGCTTTACGCTAGAGCAGTTCTTC; CDR3 protein: CASSFTLEQFF
clone size: NA; D gene: TRBD1; J gene: TRBJ1-4; V gene: TRBV5-1; CDR3 DNA: TGCGCCAGCAGCTTCCGGGACAGGGGTGAAAAACTGTTTTTT; CDR3 protein: CASSFRDRGEKLFF
clone size: NA; D gene: NA; J gene: TRBJ2-6; V gene: TRBV3-1/TRBV3-2; CDR3 DNA: TGTGCCAGCAGCCAGCGGGATGGGGCCAACGTCCTGACTTTC; CDR3 protein: CASSQRDGANVLTF
clone size: NA; D gene: TRBD1; J gene: TRBJ2-3; V gene: TRBV28; CDR3 DNA: TGTGCCAGCTTGGACAGGGGGCCAGATACGCAGTATTTT; CDR3 protein: CASLDRGPDTQYF
clone size: NA; D gene: TRBD1; J gene: TRBJ1-1; V gene: TRBV5-4; CDR3 DNA: TGTGCCAGCAGCTTCGACAGGGGGCGTCAAGCTTTCTTT; CDR3 protein: CASSFDRGRQAFF
clone size: few; D gene: NA; J gene: TRBJ1-2; V gene: TRBV3-1/TRBV3-2; CDR3 DNA: TGTGCCAGCAGCCAAGGACGCAGTTTAGGACGGGGTGGCTACACCTTC; CDR3 protein: CASSQGRSLGRGGYTF
clone size: NA; D gene: TRBD1; J gene: TRBJ2-5; V gene: TRBV7-9; CDR3 DNA: TGTGCCAGCAGCTCCATCTCGACAGGGGTCAGAGAGACCCAGTACTTC; CDR3 protein: CASSSISTGVRETQYF
clone size: NA; D gene: TRBD1; J gene: TRBJ1-6; V gene: TRBV6-6; CDR3 DNA: TGTGCCAGCAGTTCTCAGACAGGGGTCGATAATTCACCCCTCCACTTT; CDR3 protein: CASSSQTGVDNSPLHF
clone size: NA; D gene: TRBD2; J gene: TRBJ2-1; V gene: TRBV5-4; CDR3 DNA: TGTGCCAGCAGCTCGGGGACTAGCGGGGATTGGAATGAGCAGTTCTTC; CDR3 protein: CASSSGTSGDWNEQFF
clone size: NA; D gene: TRBD2; J gene: TRBJ2-2; V gene: TRBV9; CDR3 DNA: TGTGCCAGCAGCGTAAGGCGGGGGGATACGAACACCGGGGAGCTGTTTTTT; CDR3 protein: CASSVRRGDTNTGELFF
clone size: few; D gene: NA; J gene: TRBJ2-2; V gene: TRBV2; CDR3 DNA: TGTGCCAGCAGGCAAACAGGATTCTACACCGGGGAGCTGTTTTTT; CDR3 protein: CASRQTGFYTGELFF
clone size: NA; D gene: TRBD1; J gene: TRBJ2-7; V gene: TRBV5-5; CDR3 DNA: TGTGCCAGCAGCTCAGAACAACAGGGGATAAACTACGAGCAGTACTTC; CDR3 protein: CASSSEQQGINYEQYF
clone size: few; D gene: TRBD1; J gene: TRBJ1-6; V gene: TRBV7-2; CDR3 DNA: TGTGCCAGCAGCATAAGACAGGGTGGGGGTTCACCCCTCCACTTT; CDR3 protein: CASSIRQGGGSPLHF
clone size: few; D gene: TRBD1; J gene: TRBJ2-3; V gene: TRBV18; CDR3 DNA: TGTGCCAGCTCACGACACGGGACAGGGCCGACAGATACGCAGTATTTT; CDR3 protein: CASSRHGTGPTDTQYF
clone size: NA; D gene: NA; J gene: TRBJ1-1; V gene: TRBV13; CDR3 DNA: TGTGCCAGCAGCTCCAGGGGGAACACTGAAGCTTTCTTT; CDR3 protein: CASSSRGNTEAFF
clone size: NA; D gene: NA; J gene: TRBJ2-5; V gene: TRBV2; CDR3 DNA: TGTGCCAGCAGTGGACAGTTACAAGAGACCCAGTACTTC; CDR3 protein: CASSGQLQETQYF
clone size: NA; D gene: TRBD2; J gene: TRBJ2-4; V gene: TRBV5-1; CDR3 DNA: TGCGCCAGCAGCGACCTCAGCGGGGGGTCAATTCAGTACTTC; CDR3 protein: CASSDLSGGSIQYF
clone size: once; D gene: TRBD2; J gene: TRBJ2-5; V gene: TRBV11-3; CDR3 DNA: TGTGCCAGCAGCGGGGATGGACTAGCGGGGGAGACCCAGTACTTC; CDR3 protein: CASSGDGLAGETQYF
clone size: NA; D gene: NA; J gene: TRBJ1-1; V gene: TRBV11-3; CDR3 DNA: TGTGCCAGCAGCTCCTTCGTTAGCGATGAAGCTTTCTTT; CDR3 protein: CASSSFVSDEAFF
clone size: NA; D gene: NA; J gene: TRBJ2-7; V gene: TRBV6-6; CDR3 DNA: TGTGCCAGCAGCAAACCGGGCGAGCAGTACTTC; CDR3 protein: CASSKPGEQYF
clone size: NA; D gene: NA; J gene: TRBJ1-2; V gene: TRBV5-8; CDR3 DNA: TGTGCCGGGGGCCGAACTAACTATGGCTACACCTTC; CDR3 protein: CAGGRTNYGYTF
clone size: few; D gene: NA; J gene: TRBJ1-3; V gene: TRBV7-2; CDR3 DNA: TGTGCCAGCAGCAGGGGCGGGGCCTCTGGAAACACCATATATTTT; CDR3 protein: CASSRGGASGNTIYF
clone size: once; D gene: TRBD1; J gene: TRBJ2-5; V gene: TRBV9; CDR3 DNA: TGTGCCAGCAGCTACAGGGGCCATGGAGAGGAGACCCAGTACTTC; CDR3 protein: CASSYRGHGEETQYF
clone size: NA; D gene: NA; J gene: TRBJ1-1; V gene: TRBV7-3; CDR3 DNA: TGTGCCAGCAGCTTAATGGGGGCCGGCACTGAAGCTTTCTTT; CDR3 protein: CASSLMGAGTEAFF
clone size: NA; D gene: TRBD2; J gene: TRBJ2-3; V gene: TRBV7-2; CDR3 DNA: TGTGCCAGCAGCTTAGCGTCCGGCGGGGGGAACACAGATACGCAGTATTTT; CDR3 protein: CASSLASGGGNTDTQYF
clone size: NA; D gene: TRBD1; J gene: TRBJ2-3; V gene: TRBV6-4; CDR3 DNA: TGTGCCAGCAGTGACGCGGACAGGGGCGGTGATACGCAGTATTTT; CDR3 protein: CASSDADRGGDTQYF
clone size: NA; D gene: TRBD1; J gene: TRBJ2-1; V gene: TRBV5-5; CDR3 DNA: TGTGCCAGCAGCTTGGGGACAGGGACCTTATACAATGAGCAGTTCTTC; CDR3 protein: CASSLGTGTLYNEQFF
clone size: NA; D gene: NA; J gene: TRBJ1-6; V gene: TRBV6-5; CDR3 DNA: TGTGCCAGCAGTCTGAGTACTACCTATAATTCACCCCTCCACTTT; CDR3 protein: CASSLSTTYNSPLHF
clone size: NA; D gene: TRBD2; J gene: TRBJ2-3; V gene: TRBV4-3; CDR3 DNA: TGCGCCAGCAGCCTATACCCGGGCGGGGGGACAGATACGCAGTATTTT; CDR3 protein: CASSLYPGGGTDTQYF
clone size: few; D gene: NA; J gene: TRBJ2-7; V gene: TRBV7-8; CDR3 DNA: TGTGCCAGCAGCCAAGAATCGAGGCAGCCCTACGAGCAGTACTTC; CDR3 protein: CASSQESRQPYEQYF
clone size: NA; D gene: TRBD1; J gene: TRBJ2-3; V gene: TRBV18; CDR3 DNA: TGTGCCAGCTCAAGTCGACAGGGAAGGACAGATACGCAGTATTTT; CDR3 protein: CASSSRQGRTDTQYF
clone size: NA; D gene: TRBD1; J gene: TRBJ1-5; V gene: TRBV6-1; CDR3 DNA: TGTGCCAGCAGTGAAGCGGACAGGTCGACTCAGCCCCAGCATTTT; CDR3 protein: CASSEADRSTQPQHF
clone size: once; D gene: NA; J gene: TRBJ1-2; V gene: TRBV3-1/TRBV3-2; CDR3 DNA: TGTGCCAGCAGCCCGCTAGGTCCCCGAGCTAACTATGGCTACACCTTC; CDR3 protein: CASSPLGPRANYGYTF
clone size: NA; D gene: NA; J gene: TRBJ2-3; V gene: TRBV2; CDR3 DNA: TGTGCCAGCAGTCTCAGGACTGGTATAAGCACAGATACGCAGTATTTT; CDR3 protein: CASSLRTGISTDTQYF
clone size: NA; D gene: NA; J gene: TRBJ1-4; V gene: TRBV11-2; CDR3 DNA: TGTGCCAGCAGCCCGACAACTGGTGGAGAAAAACTGTTTTTT; CDR3 protein: CASSPTTGGEKLFF
clone size: NA; D gene: NA; J gene: TRBJ2-7; V gene: TRBV4-1; CDR3 DNA: TGCGCCAGCAGCCAAGATTCGCGAGGTGGATACGAGCAGTACTTC; CDR3 protein: CASSQDSRGGYEQYF
clone size: NA; D gene: TRBD2; J gene: TRBJ2-1; V gene: TRBV5-1; CDR3 DNA: TGCGCCAGCAGCTTGCGGTTCCAGGGACTATCCTACAATGAGCAGTTCTTC; CDR3 protein: CASSLRFQGLSYNEQFF
clone size: NA; D gene: NA; J gene: TRBJ1-4; V gene: TRBV18; CDR3 DNA: TGTGCCAGTTCACCATCCGGGAATGAAAAACTGTTTTTT; CDR3 protein: CASSPSGNEKLFF
clone size: NA; D gene: NA; J gene: TRBJ1-4; V gene: TRBV14; CDR3 DNA: TGTGCCAGCAGCCAAGCGGGCAGGGGTAATGAAAAACTGTTTTTT; CDR3 protein: CASSQAGRGNEKLFF
clone size: NA; D gene: NA; J gene: TRBJ1-5; V gene: TRBV4-1; CDR3 DNA: TGCGCCAGCAGCCAAGAATTGGCTCAGGGCTCCACTCAGCCCCAGCATTTT; CDR3 protein: CASSQELAQGSTQPQHF
clone size: NA; D gene: NA; J gene: TRBJ1-2; V gene: TRBV6-5; CDR3 DNA: TGTGCCAGCAGTTACCGGGGGGACCACTATGGCTACACCTTC; CDR3 protein: CASSYRGDHYGYTF
clone size: NA; D gene: TRBD2; J gene: TRBJ2-4; V gene: TRBV18; CDR3 DNA: TGTGCCAGCTCACGGGATTCCGGGACTAGCGGAAAAAACATTCAGTACTTC; CDR3 protein: CASSRDSGTSGKNIQYF
clone size: NA; D gene: TRBD2; J gene: TRBJ2-1; V gene: TRBV9; CDR3 DNA: TGTGCCAGCAGCGTCCACGGCGGGGGGGCCTCGATCAATGAGCAGTTCTTC; CDR3 protein: CASSVHGGGASINEQFF
clone size: NA; D gene: NA; J gene: TRBJ2-5; V gene: TRBV18; CDR3 DNA: TGTGCCAGCTCCCTACGAGAAGGAGGGTACCAAGAGACCCAGTACTTC; CDR3 protein: CASSLREGGYQETQYF
clone size: NA; D gene: TRBD2; J gene: TRBJ2-2; V gene: TRBV7-6; CDR3 DNA: TGTGCCAGCAGCTCCCTAAGCGGGGGAGGTCCCGGGGAGCTGTTTTTT; CDR3 protein: CASSSLSGGGPGELFF
clone size: NA; D gene: NA; J gene: TRBJ1-2; V gene: TRBV28; CDR3 DNA: TGTGCCAGCAGGCAGAACGGCAGGGCGCGGGGCTATGGCTACACCTTC; CDR3 protein: CASRQNGRARGYGYTF
clone size: NA; D gene: TRBD1; J gene: TRBJ2-7; V gene: TRBV7-2; CDR3 DNA: TGTGCCAGCAGCATCGGGACAGGGCCCTACGAGCAGTACTTC; CDR3 protein: CASSIGTGPYEQYF
clone size: NA; D gene: TRBD2; J gene: TRBJ2-2; V gene: TRBV5-1; CDR3 DNA: TGCGCCAGCAGCCCGGGACTAGCGTCCACCGGGGAGCTGTTTTTT; CDR3 protein: CASSPGLASTGELFF